These T cell receptor beta chains were read from a single sample in a study of shared clonotypes between healthy human individuals. Method: immunoSEQ multiplex PCR; TCRdb's copy keeps in-frame clones and lacks some. This table has 2 million to 3 million clones, roughly nine tenths appearing once. The sequencing sample was made of naive CD4+ T cells sorted from blood. All receptors derive from a man aged 18 to 29 in good health. The CDR3 runs from the conserved cysteine through the conserved F or W. D genes are given only for firm matches. Clone sizes are given selectively: once, few, many, or a class where the clone is expanded.

v_gene,j_gene,abundance,d_gene,CDR3aa,CDR3nt
TRBV9,TRBJ2-7,-,-,CASSVAGWTSYEQYF,TGTGCCAGCAGCGTAGCAGGTTGGACCTCCTACGAGCAGTACTTC
TRBV7-9,TRBJ2-7,-,TRBD1,CASSQRTGGKNEQYF,TGTGCCAGCAGCCAGCGGACAGGGGGAAAGAACGAGCAGTACTTC
TRBV30,TRBJ1-6,-,-,CAWMGNNSPLHF,TGTGCCTGGATGGGAAATAATTCACCCCTCCACTTT
TRBV11-2,TRBJ1-2,-,TRBD1,CASSLGGGGTDGYTF,TGTGCCAGCAGCTTAGGAGGGGGCGGTACCGATGGCTACACCTTC
TRBV30,TRBJ1-4,few,-,CAWSRATNEKLFF,TGTGCCTGGAGTAGAGCAACTAATGAAAAACTGTTTTTT
TRBV5-1,TRBJ2-3,-,TRBD2,CASSSRGTRTDTQYF,TGCGCCAGCAGCTCGCGGGGGACCCGCACAGATACGCAGTATTTT
TRBV28,TRBJ1-5,-,-,CASSLRFARYQPQHF,TGTGCCAGCAGTTTAAGGTTTGCGAGGTATCAGCCCCAGCATTTT
TRBV28,TRBJ1-2,-,TRBD1,CASSFMNRGHGYTF,TGTGCCAGCAGTTTTATGAACAGGGGGCATGGCTACACCTTC
TRBV19,TRBJ1-2,few,-,CASRSNGYTF,TGTGCCAGTAGGAGTAATGGCTACACCTTC
TRBV5-4,TRBJ2-3,-,TRBD2,CASSPAGGGRTDTQYF,TGTGCCAGCAGCCCGGCCGGCGGCGGGAGAACAGATACGCAGTATTTT
TRBV19,TRBJ1-5,-,-,CASSIGPGPNQPQHF,TGTGCCAGTAGTATAGGGCCAGGGCCCAATCAGCCCCAGCATTTT
TRBV29-1,TRBJ2-7,-,TRBD1,CSVSAGGSYEQYF,TGCAGCGTTTCCGCAGGGGGCTCCTACGAGCAGTACTTC
TRBV10-3,TRBJ1-4,-,-,CAISEKDSLNEKLFF,TGTGCCATCAGTGAAAAAGACAGCTTAAATGAAAAACTGTTTTTT
TRBV6-5,TRBJ2-7,-,TRBD2,CASRGTSFDEQYF,TGTGCCAGCAGGGGGACTAGCTTTGACGAGCAGTACTTC
TRBV19,TRBJ2-6,-,-,CASSIMGAGANVLTF,TGTGCCAGTAGTATCATGGGGGCTGGGGCCAACGTCCTGACTTTC
TRBV10-3,TRBJ2-5,-,-,CAISGPQETQYF,TGTGCCATCAGCGGGCCCCAAGAGACCCAGTACTTC
TRBV5-1,TRBJ2-5,-,TRBD1,CASSLVPGQGGETQYF,TGCGCCAGCAGCTTAGTCCCCGGACAGGGTGGGGAGACCCAGTACTTC
TRBV6-6,TRBJ2-5,-,-,CASSKRWETQYF,TGTGCCAGCAGTAAGCGGTGGGAGACCCAGTACTTC
TRBV10-3,TRBJ1-6,-,-,CAIRQDNSPLHF,TGTGCCATCAGGCAGGATAATTCACCCCTCCACTTT
TRBV7-9,TRBJ2-4,-,-,CASSPRAGENIQYF,TGTGCCAGCAGCCCCCGTGCGGGTGAAAACATTCAGTACTTC
TRBV25-1,TRBJ2-5,-,TRBD1,CASSDSGQVGETQYF,TGTGCCAGCAGTGATTCGGGACAGGTAGGAGAGACCCAGTACTTC
TRBV5-4,TRBJ1-6,-,TRBD1,CASSSPGTGGSPLHF,TGTGCCAGCAGCTCTCCCGGGACAGGGGGTTCACCCCTCCACTTT
TRBV6-1,TRBJ1-3,-,-,CASSAGGGSGNTIYF,TGTGCCAGCAGTGCCGGGGGAGGCTCTGGAAACACCATATATTTT
TRBV6-5,TRBJ2-2,-,-,CASSGRGPRAGELFF,TGTGCCAGCAGTGGCCGCGGGCCACGGGCCGGGGAGCTGTTTTTT
TRBV28,TRBJ1-1,-,-,CASSSIQKQGNTEAFF,TGTGCCAGCAGTTCCATACAAAAACAGGGAAACACTGAAGCTTTCTTT
TRBV9,TRBJ1-3,-,-,CASSLTDGAGNTIYF,TGTGCCAGCAGCCTTACGGACGGGGCTGGAAACACCATATATTTT
TRBV10-3,TRBJ2-3,-,-,CATRVRVTDTQYF,TGTGCCACGCGGGTCAGGGTCACAGATACGCAGTATTTT
TRBV19,TRBJ1-4,-,TRBD1,CATSGTGGRGNEKLFF,TGTGCCACCTCCGGGACAGGGGGCCGAGGTAATGAAAAACTGTTTTTT
TRBV18,TRBJ2-1,-,-,CASSPPIVQGPYNEQFF,TGTGCCAGCTCACCACCGATTGTACAGGGCCCTTACAATGAGCAGTTCTTC
TRBV5-8,TRBJ1-4,-,-,CASSLSQGTNEKLFF,TGTGCCAGCAGCTTGTCCCAGGGGACTAATGAAAAACTGTTTTTT
TRBV10-3,TRBJ2-7,-,TRBD1,CAISGTGHTYEQYF,TGTGCCATCAGCGGGACAGGGCATACCTACGAGCAGTACTTC
TRBV28,TRBJ1-5,-,TRBD1,CASRTGTASNQPQHF,TGTGCCAGCAGAACCGGGACAGCCAGCAATCAGCCCCAGCATTTT
TRBV6-5,TRBJ2-1,-,TRBD2,CASSYASGAYNEQFF,TGTGCCAGCAGTTACGCTAGCGGGGCCTACAATGAGCAGTTCTTC
TRBV7-9,TRBJ1-1,-,-,CASSFPGDTEAFF,TGTGCCAGCAGCTTCCCGGGGGACACTGAAGCTTTCTTT
TRBV18,TRBJ1-1,-,-,CASSPRHKAEAFF,TGTGCCAGCTCACCCAGACATAAGGCTGAAGCTTTCTTT
TRBV5-4,TRBJ2-1,-,-,CASSLTGDLGNEQFF,TGTGCCAGCAGCCTTACGGGAGATTTAGGCAATGAGCAGTTCTTC
TRBV2,TRBJ2-1,-,TRBD2,CASSLPGLASYNEQFF,TGTGCCAGCAGTTTACCGGGACTAGCGTCCTACAATGAGCAGTTCTTC
TRBV7-2,TRBJ1-3,-,-,CASSFGQVGRSSGNTIYF,TGTGCCAGCAGCTTCGGGCAGGTGGGGAGATCCTCTGGAAACACCATATATTTT
TRBV5-4,TRBJ2-1,-,-,CASSLELWGGTGRNEQFF,TGTGCCAGCAGCTTGGAGTTGTGGGGTGGGACTGGGCGCAATGAGCAGTTCTTC
TRBV4-1,TRBJ2-5,-,TRBD2,CASSQDNRLAMETQYF,TGCGCCAGCAGCCAAGATAATCGACTAGCGATGGAGACCCAGTACTTC
TRBV7-9,TRBJ2-7,few,-,CASSSLELALSSYEQYF,TGTGCCAGCAGTTCCCTGGAACTAGCCTTGAGCTCCTACGAGCAGTACTTC
TRBV25-1,TRBJ1-2,-,-,CASGSTDGSGYGYTF,TGTGCCAGCGGGTCCACTGACGGGTCGGGTTATGGCTACACCTTC
TRBV25-1,TRBJ2-5,-,-,CASSEGGGQWETQYF,TGTGCCAGCAGTGAGGGGGGGGGACAGTGGGAGACCCAGTACTTC
TRBV6-5,TRBJ2-5,-,TRBD2,CASSPGLAVQETQYF,TGTGCCAGCAGTCCGGGACTAGCGGTACAAGAGACCCAGTACTTC
TRBV19,TRBJ2-3,-,-,CASSIGGTSTDTQYF,TGTGCCAGTAGTATCGGCGGTACTAGCACAGATACGCAGTATTTT
TRBV5-1,TRBJ1-1,few,-,CASSSGTRNTEAFF,TGCGCCAGCAGCTCCGGGACAAGGAACACTGAAGCTTTCTTT
TRBV7-9,TRBJ2-7,-,TRBD1,CASSSPRGTAAYEQYF,TGTGCCAGCAGCTCTCCGCGAGGGACAGCGGCGTACGAGCAGTACTTC
TRBV6-1,TRBJ1-1,-,-,CASSEAAGVNTEAFF,TGTGCCAGCAGTGAAGCGGCAGGGGTGAACACTGAAGCTTTCTTT
TRBV27,TRBJ2-7,-,-,CASSPRWGYEQYF,TGTGCCAGCAGTCCCCGATGGGGCTACGAGCAGTACTTC
TRBV5-1,TRBJ2-2,-,TRBD1,CASSLDRGYNTGELFF,TGCGCCAGCAGCTTGGACAGGGGATATAACACCGGGGAGCTGTTTTTT